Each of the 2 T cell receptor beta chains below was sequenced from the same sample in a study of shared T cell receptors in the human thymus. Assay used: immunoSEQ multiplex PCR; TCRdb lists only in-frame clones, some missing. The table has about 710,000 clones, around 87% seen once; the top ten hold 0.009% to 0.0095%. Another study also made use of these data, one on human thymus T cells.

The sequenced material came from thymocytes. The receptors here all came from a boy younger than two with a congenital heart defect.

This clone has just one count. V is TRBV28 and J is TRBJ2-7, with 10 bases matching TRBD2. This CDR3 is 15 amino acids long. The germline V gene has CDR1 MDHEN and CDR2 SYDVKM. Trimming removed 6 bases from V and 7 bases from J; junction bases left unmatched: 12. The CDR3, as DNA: TGTGCCAGCAGCTCTGTGCTAGCGGGGGCGGGGGAGCAGTACTTC. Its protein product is CASSSVLAGAGEQYF.

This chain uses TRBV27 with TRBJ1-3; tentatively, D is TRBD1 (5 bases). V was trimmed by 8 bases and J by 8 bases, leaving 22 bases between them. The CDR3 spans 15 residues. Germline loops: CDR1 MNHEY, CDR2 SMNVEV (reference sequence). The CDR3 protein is CASAQGKGRMDTIYF. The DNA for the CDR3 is TGTGCCAGCGCTCAGGGTAAGGGGAGGATGGACACCATATATTTT.